This is a list of T cell receptor beta chains from one sample in a study of T-cell memory formation after mild COVID-19. TCRdb fed the 5' RACE reads into MiXCR, producing one record per CDR3 protein. The data show about 470,000 distinct CDR3 sequences, 15% to 20% seen once. The sequencing input was PBMCs or a T cell subset sorted from them (not recorded which). The receptors shown here come from an adult woman who had mild COVID-19 (a few samples of this study predate the infection). Cell type and time point are not known. Both conserved end residues are part of each CDR3. D genes are given only for firm matches. Size tells how often a clone was seen (once, few, many) or the class of an expanded clone, and some rows leave it out.

cdr3_length j_call clone_size d_call v_call cdr3_nt cdr3_aa
14 TRBJ2-7 few NA TRBV5-1 TGCGCCAGCAGCTTGGAGGCAGCGATCTACGAGCAGTACTTC CASSLEAAIYEQYF
11 TRBJ2-1 few NA TRBV7-2 TGTGCCAGCACCTCTTGGGGTGAGCAGTTCTTC CASTSWGEQFF
15 TRBJ2-1 NA TRBD1 TRBV29-1 TGCAGCGTTGAAGATCGGACAGGGGGTACCTACGAGCAGTTCTTC CSVEDRTGGTYEQFF
13 TRBJ1-2 NA NA TRBV4-2 TGTGCCAGCAGCCAAGAAGCTGCCTATGGCTACACCTTC CASSQEAAYGYTF
14 TRBJ2-5 NA NA TRBV7-9 TGTGCCAGCAGTCACGTGGGGTCGGCAGAGACCCAGTACTTC CASSHVGSAETQYF
18 TRBJ2-6 NA TRBD1 TRBV19 TGTGCCAGTAGTCCAGGGACAGGGTTTAGGTCTGGGGCCAACGTCCTGACTTTC CASSPGTGFRSGANVLTF
15 TRBJ1-2 NA TRBD1 TRBV19 TGTGCCAGTAGTACCGGGACAGGGAATTCAGGCGGCTACACCTTC CASSTGTGNSGGYTF
16 TRBJ2-1 few TRBD2 TRBV5-1 TGCGCCAGCAGCTCGACCGGGACTAGCGGGAGTGATGAGCAGTTCTTC CASSSTGTSGSDEQFF
14 TRBJ2-7 few TRBD1 TRBV20-1 TGCAGTGCTCCGTGGACAGGTGGCTCCTACGAGCAGTACTTC CSAPWTGGSYEQYF
15 TRBJ1-5 NA NA TRBV10-3 TGTGCCATCAGTGAGGGGGCTGGGGGCAATCAGCCCCAGCATTTT CAISEGAGGNQPQHF
11 TRBJ2-7 NA NA TRBV30 TGTGCCTGGAGTAGAGGGGGCGAGCAGTACTTC CAWSRGGEQYF
14 TRBJ1-2 NA NA TRBV3-1 TGTGCCAGCAGCCAAGATGTGGGGTTCTATGGCTACACCTTC CASSQDVGFYGYTF
18 TRBJ2-1 NA NA TRBV5-1 TGCGCCAGCAGCTTGGAACCACTCCACTCTATCTCCTACAATGAGCAGTTCTTC CASSLEPLHSISYNEQFF
16 TRBJ2-1 few NA TRBV5-1 TGCGCCAGCAGCTTGGAAGGCCAGGGGACCTACAATGAGCAGTTCTTC CASSLEGQGTYNEQFF
15 TRBJ2-7 few TRBD2 TRBV30 TGTGCCTGTTCGGGGGGGACTAGCGCCTCCTACGAGCAGTACTTC CACSGGTSASYEQYF
16 TRBJ2-1 few TRBD2 TRBV6-2/TRBV6-3 TGTGCCAGCAGTTGGTCGCGGGAGGATTCCTACAATGAGCAGTTCTTC CASSWSREDSYNEQFF
14 TRBJ2-4 NA TRBD1 TRBV12-3/TRBV12-4 TGTGCCAGCAGTTCCGTGGACAGGAAAAACATTCAGTACTTC CASSSVDRKNIQYF
14 TRBJ2-1 NA NA TRBV3-1 TGTGCCAGCAGCCGGTATCGGGCCTACAATGAGCAGTTCTTC CASSRYRAYNEQFF
14 TRBJ2-1 NA TRBD2 TRBV19 TGTGCCACTAGCGGGGGGCTTACCTACAATGAGCAGTTCTTC CATSGGLTYNEQFF
15 TRBJ2-3 NA NA TRBV4-2 TGTGCCAGCAGCCAGCTCGAGAATCCGAAAGATACGCAGTATTTT CASSQLENPKDTQYF
17 TRBJ2-3 NA TRBD2 TRBV4-1 TGCGCCAGCAGCCAAGTCCGAACTAGCGGAGGCACAGATACGCAGTATTTT CASSQVRTSGGTDTQYF
19 TRBJ2-1 many TRBD2 TRBV5-1 TGCGCCAGCAGCTTGAAAGGGTCCGAAACTAGCGGGGGGGCCGATGAGCAGTTCTTC CASSLKGSETSGGADEQFF
13 TRBJ2-7 NA TRBD2 TRBV29-1 TGCAGCGTTCGGCGGGAGGCCTCGTACGAGCAGTACTTC CSVRREASYEQYF
20 TRBJ2-5 few TRBD2 TRBV7-9 TGTGCCAGCAGCTTAGGGACTAGCGGGCAGACCATCCCGGATCAAGAGACCCAGTACTTC CASSLGTSGQTIPDQETQYF
15 TRBJ1-1 NA NA TRBV6-6 TGTGCCAGCAGTTACCGGCCAGGGCCCAACACTGAAGCTTTCTTT CASSYRPGPNTEAFF
15 TRBJ2-1 NA TRBD2 TRBV6-5 TGTGCCAGCAGGAGGACTAGCGGGAACCCCAATGAGCAGTTCTTC CASRRTSGNPNEQFF
15 TRBJ2-2 NA TRBD2 TRBV2 TGTGCCAGCAGTCATAGCGGGGCTGACACCGGGGAGCTGTTTTTT CASSHSGADTGELFF